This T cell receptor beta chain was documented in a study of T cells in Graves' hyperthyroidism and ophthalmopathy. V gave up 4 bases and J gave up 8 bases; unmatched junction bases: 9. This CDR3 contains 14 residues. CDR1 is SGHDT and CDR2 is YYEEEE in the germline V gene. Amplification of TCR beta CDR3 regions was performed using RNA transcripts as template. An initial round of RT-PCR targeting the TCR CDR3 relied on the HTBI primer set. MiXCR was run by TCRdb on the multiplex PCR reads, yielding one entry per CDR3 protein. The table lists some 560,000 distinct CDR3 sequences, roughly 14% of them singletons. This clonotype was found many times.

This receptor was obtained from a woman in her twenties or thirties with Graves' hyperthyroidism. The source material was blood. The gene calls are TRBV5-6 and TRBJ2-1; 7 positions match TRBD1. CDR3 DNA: TGTGCCAGCAGCCTACAAAACAGGGGCGATGAGCAGTTCTTC. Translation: CASSLQNRGDEQFF.